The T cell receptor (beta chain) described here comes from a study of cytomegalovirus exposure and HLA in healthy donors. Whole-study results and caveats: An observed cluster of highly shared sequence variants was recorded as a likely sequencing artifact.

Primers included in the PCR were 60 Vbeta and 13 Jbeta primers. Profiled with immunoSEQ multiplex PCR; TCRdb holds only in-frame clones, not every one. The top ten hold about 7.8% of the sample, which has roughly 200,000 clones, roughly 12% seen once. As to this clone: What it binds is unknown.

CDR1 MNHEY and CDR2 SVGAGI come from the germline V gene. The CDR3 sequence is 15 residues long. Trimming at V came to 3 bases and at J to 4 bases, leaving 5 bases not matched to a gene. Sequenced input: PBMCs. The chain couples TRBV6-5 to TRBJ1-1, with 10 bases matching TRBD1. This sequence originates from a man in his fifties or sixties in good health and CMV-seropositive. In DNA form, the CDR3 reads TGTGCCAGCAGTTATTCGGGACAGGGGAGCACTGAAGCTTTCTTT. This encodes CASSYSGQGSTEAFF.